This record looks at one T cell receptor beta chain sequence and its context. Other DNA sequences in this specimen translate into the identical CDR3. The CDR3 has 14 amino acids. In germline, CDR1 is MNHNY, CDR2 SVGAGI (reference sequence). Trimming removed 6 bases from V and 5 bases from J; junction bases left unmatched: 4. The repertoire was sequenced with immunoSEQ multiplex PCR; TCRdb's copy has only in-frame clones and lacks some. Altogether some 700,000 clones are present, 80% to 95% being singletons, with the ten largest covering 34%. The data were taken from a study of shared clonotypes between healthy human individuals.

Sequenced material: memory CD8+ T cells from PBMCs. As to subset: CD45RO+ cells pooled with CCR7-negative TemRA cells. The chain joins TRBV6-6 to TRBJ1-5; 10 bases are shared with TRBD1. The receptor was derived from a man younger than 30 in good health. Some clones in this sample may be carry-over from other donors' samples. Written as DNA, the CDR3 is TGTGCCAGCAGCCCGGGACAGGGGTATCAGCCCCAGCATTTT. Protein sequence: CASSPGQGYQPQHF.